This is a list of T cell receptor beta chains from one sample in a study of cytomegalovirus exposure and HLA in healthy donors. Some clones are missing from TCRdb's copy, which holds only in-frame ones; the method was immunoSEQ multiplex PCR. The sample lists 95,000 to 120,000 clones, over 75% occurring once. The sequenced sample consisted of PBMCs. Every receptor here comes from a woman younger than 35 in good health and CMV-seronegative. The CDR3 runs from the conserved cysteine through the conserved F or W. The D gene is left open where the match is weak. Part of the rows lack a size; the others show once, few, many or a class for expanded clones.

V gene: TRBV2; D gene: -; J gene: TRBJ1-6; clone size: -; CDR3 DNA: TGTGCCAGTGCGAGTGGGCTCTGGTCACCCCTCCACTTT; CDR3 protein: CASASGLWSPLHF
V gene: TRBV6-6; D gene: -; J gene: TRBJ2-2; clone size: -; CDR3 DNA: TGTGCCAGTGGCGGGGAGGCCGGGGAGCTGTTTTTT; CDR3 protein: CASGGEAGELFF
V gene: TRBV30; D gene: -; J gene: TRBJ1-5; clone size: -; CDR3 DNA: TGTGCCTGGAGTGTTGGGGCCAATCAGCCCCAGCATTTT; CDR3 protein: CAWSVGANQPQHF
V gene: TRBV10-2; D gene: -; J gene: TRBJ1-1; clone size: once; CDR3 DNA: TGCGCCAGCAGTGAGATCCTTTATCGGCAGGGAGGCACTGAAGCTTTCTTT; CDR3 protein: CASSEILYRQGGTEAFF
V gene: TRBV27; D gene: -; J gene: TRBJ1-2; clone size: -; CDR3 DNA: TGTGCCAGCAGTCCCACTAACTATGGCTACACCTTC; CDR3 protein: CASSPTNYGYTF
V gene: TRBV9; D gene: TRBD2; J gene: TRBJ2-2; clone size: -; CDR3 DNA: TGTGCCAGCAGCGCTAGCGGTTCCGGGGAGCTGTTTTTT; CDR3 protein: CASSASGSGELFF
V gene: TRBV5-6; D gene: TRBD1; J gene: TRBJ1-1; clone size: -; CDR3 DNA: TGTGCCAGCAGCTTTCAGGGGGCATCTTTCTTT; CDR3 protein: CASSFQGASFF
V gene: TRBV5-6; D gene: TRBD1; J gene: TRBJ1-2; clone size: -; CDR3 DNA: TGTGCCAGCAGCTTAACAGGGGAAACCTCGACTGCCTATGGCTACACCTTC; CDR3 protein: CASSLTGETSTAYGYTF
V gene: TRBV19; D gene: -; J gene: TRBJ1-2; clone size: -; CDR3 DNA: TGTGCCAGTAGTTTGCGGGTTAACTATGGCTACACCTTC; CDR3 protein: CASSLRVNYGYTF
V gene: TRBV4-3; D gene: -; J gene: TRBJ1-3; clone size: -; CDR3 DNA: TGCGCCAGCAGCCAAGAGGGGTCGGGGTGGCACACCATATATTTT; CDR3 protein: CASSQEGSGWHTIYF
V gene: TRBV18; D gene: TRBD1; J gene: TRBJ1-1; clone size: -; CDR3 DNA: TGTGCCAGCTCACCTCTAAACGGACAGGATGAAGCTTTCTTT; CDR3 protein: CASSPLNGQDEAFF
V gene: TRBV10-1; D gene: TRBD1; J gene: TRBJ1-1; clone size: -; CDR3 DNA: TGCGCCAGCAGGGGACAGGGAGACACTGAAGCTTTCTTT; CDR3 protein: CASRGQGDTEAFF
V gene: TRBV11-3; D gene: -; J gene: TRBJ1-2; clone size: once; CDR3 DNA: TGTGCCAGCAGCTTAGAGCAGGGAATCTATGGCTACACCTTC; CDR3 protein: CASSLEQGIYGYTF
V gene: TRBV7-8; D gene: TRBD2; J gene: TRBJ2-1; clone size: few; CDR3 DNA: TGTGCCAGCAGCTTAGCGCGTGGCGGGAGCTCCTACAATGAGCAGTTCTTC; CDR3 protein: CASSLARGGSSYNEQFF
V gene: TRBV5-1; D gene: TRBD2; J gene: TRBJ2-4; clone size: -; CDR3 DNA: TGCGCCAGCAGCTTGAAAACTAGCGGGACCGTAGACATTCAGTACTTC; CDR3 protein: CASSLKTSGTVDIQYF
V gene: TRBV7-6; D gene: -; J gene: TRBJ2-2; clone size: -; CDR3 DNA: TGTGCCAGCAGCTCCGGGATACAGGGCGGATACACCGGGGAGCTGTTTTTT; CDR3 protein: CASSSGIQGGYTGELFF
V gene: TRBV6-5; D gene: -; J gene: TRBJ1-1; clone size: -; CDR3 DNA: TGTGCCAGCCGCATTACAGGTCACACTGAAGCTTTCTTT; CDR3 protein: CASRITGHTEAFF
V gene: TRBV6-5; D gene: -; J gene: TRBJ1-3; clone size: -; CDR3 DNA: TGTGCCAGCAGCTACAATCGGGTTCCTGGAAACACCATATATTTT; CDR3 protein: CASSYNRVPGNTIYF